This entry features one T cell receptor beta chain sequence. The entry originates in a study of blood T cell repertoires in COVID-19. Study background: Acute and convalescent COVID-19 specimens originated in the United States, Italy and Spain.

Authors' analysis steps: How many nucleated cells were present was estimated from reference gene primer amplification. Sequenced by immunoSEQ multiplex PCR; TCRdb stores in-frame clones only, minus some. V, J and clone size are taken as reported in that table, and D and trimming were inferred from the DNA itself. This table holds nearly 40,000 clones, approximately 80% found once. V lost 0 bases, J lost 6 bases, and 8 bases lay in between. The CDR3 has 13 amino acids. Germline assignment: CDR1 SGHAT and CDR2 FQNNGV. The sequenced sample consisted of peripheral blood. V gene TRBV11-2 combines with J gene TRBJ1-1, with D unclear. The sequence was collected from a man aged 45-60 years with active or convalescent COVID-19. CDR3 nucleotide sequence: TGTGCCAGCAGCTTAGACCGAACTCCTGAAGCTTTCTTT. It codes for CASSLDRTPEAFF.